This T cell receptor beta chain appears in the sequencing data of a study of CD8 T cells in Susac syndrome. Background on the study: Active disease was present in about six of the sequenced Susac syndrome patients, and remission in eight.

Reverse transcription of about 0.45 to 1 ug RNA was performed with random hexamers. Coverage of TCR beta CDR3 amplification by immunoSEQ multiplex PCR extended to 54 Vbeta and 13 Jbeta. TCRdb used MiXCR to reprocess the immunoSEQ multiplex PCR reads, holding one entry per CDR3 protein. The sample contains more than 80,000 distinct CDR3 sequences, approximately 94% of which appear only once. Each Susac syndrome patient had definite or probable disease by recently defined criteria. The J segment lost 6 bases and the V segment lost 4 bases, leaving 10 bases of the junction unmatched. Germline V gene data show CDR1 as SGDLS and CDR2 as YYNGEE. CDR3 length equals 15 residues.

The sequenced material came from CD8+ T cells from PBMCs. The TCR sequence derives from a human donor with Susac syndrome. The rearrangement links TRBV9 to TRBJ2-3, with 8 bases that match TRBD2. In DNA, the CDR3 is TGTGCCAGCAGCCCGCGGGGGGACTCGGTGGATACGCAGTATTTT. This encodes CASSPRGDSVDTQYF.